Listed below are T cell receptor beta chains from one sample, sequenced in a study of response to subunit inactivated influenza vaccine. TCRdb called the RT-PCR reads again in MiXCR, with one record for every CDR3 protein. Of more than 550,000 distinct CDR3 sequences in the sample, about 10% were seen once. This sample was also put to use in a study of T cells expressing NK-cell markers.

The source was PBMCs from blood, collected on the day of vaccination. These receptors all stem from a man in his fifties who received an inactivated influenza vaccine. CDR3s include the opening cysteine and the closing phenylalanine or tryptophan. Fields, in order: J gene, CDR3 length, V gene, clone size, D gene, CDR3 DNA, CDR3 protein. D genes are given only for firm matches. A clone size is listed for some rows: how often the clone was seen (once, few, many), or a class if it is expanded.

>TRBJ2-1|15|TRBV11-2|few|TRBD1
TGTGCCAGCAGCCCAGGGACAGGGGGCGGCTATGAGCAGTTCTTC
CASSPGTGGGYEQFF
>TRBJ2-3|12|TRBV6-5|once|.
TGTGCCAGCATGGCTAGCACAGATACGCAGTATTTT
CASMASTDTQYF
>TRBJ1-2|13|TRBV7-8|few|.
TGTGCCAGCAGCTCCAGGGAGGCCAATGGCTACACCTTC
CASSSREANGYTF
>TRBJ2-5|11|TRBV20-1|.|.
TGCAGTGCTATAACTGAGGCGACCCAGTACTTC
CSAITEATQYF
>TRBJ1-1|16|TRBV6-2/TRBV6-3|.|.
TGTGCCAGCAGCAGCCTTTATGACAGGAGGAACACTGAAGCTTTCTTT
CASSSLYDRRNTEAFF
>TRBJ2-5|14|TRBV12-3/TRBV12-4|.|TRBD2
TGTGCCAGCAGAAGCGTTAACGGGGGGGAGACCCAGTACTTC
CASRSVNGGETQYF
>TRBJ2-3|13|TRBV29-1|few|.
TGCAGCGTCGGTAGAGGGACTACAGATACGCAGTATTTT
CSVGRGTTDTQYF
>TRBJ2-7|15|TRBV6-1|few|TRBD1
TGTGCCAGCAGTCCGGGGACAGGGCTAGCCTACGAGCAGTACTTC
CASSPGTGLAYEQYF
>TRBJ2-7|17|TRBV7-2|.|.
TGTGCCAGCAGCGTGTTCTCTGGGGCGCGGAGTGGTAACGAGCAGTACTTC
CASSVFSGARSGNEQYF
>TRBJ2-7|14|TRBV29-1|few|TRBD1
TGCAGCGTTGAAGATCGGGGTCAGGGGGACGAGCAGTACTTC
CSVEDRGQGDEQYF
>TRBJ2-1|13|TRBV28|.|TRBD1
TGTGCCAGCAACCGGGACAGAAACAATGAGCAGTTCTTC
CASNRDRNNEQFF
>TRBJ2-2|15|TRBV12-3/TRBV12-4|.|TRBD1
TGTGCCAGCAGAGAACAGGGGACGACGACCGGGGAGCTGTTTTTT
CASREQGTTTGELFF
>TRBJ2-2|15|TRBV12-3/TRBV12-4|.|.
TGTGCCAGCAGTTACCGGGACTGGAACACCGGGGAGCTGTTTTTT
CASSYRDWNTGELFF
>TRBJ2-7|14|TRBV28|.|TRBD2
TGTGCCAGCAGTTTGACTAGCGGGAGTACCGAGCAGTACTTC
CASSLTSGSTEQYF
>TRBJ2-5|13|TRBV29-1|few|.
TGCAGCGTTGAGCGTGGTCTGGGGGAGACCCAGTACTTC
CSVERGLGETQYF
>TRBJ2-7|15|TRBV5-6|few|TRBD1
TGTGCCAGCAGCTCGCTACAGGGGGCCTTATACGAGCAGTACTTC
CASSSLQGALYEQYF
>TRBJ2-7|15|TRBV20-1|.|TRBD1
TGCAGTGCTAGACCCAAATTTACAGGGGTGTACGAGCAGTACTTC
CSARPKFTGVYEQYF
>TRBJ1-5|12|TRBV20-1|.|TRBD1
TGCAGTGCACAGACAGGGGATCAGCCCCAGCATTTT
CSAQTGDQPQHF
>TRBJ2-3|17|TRBV6-5|.|TRBD1
TGTGCCAGCAGTTACGGGGGCGGGACAGGATTAACAGATACGCAGTATTTT
CASSYGGGTGLTDTQYF
>TRBJ1-1|15|TRBV19|.|TRBD1
TGTGCCAGTAGTACAAAGACAGGGGGAAGGACTGAAGCTTTCTTT
CASSTKTGGRTEAFF
>TRBJ2-1|14|TRBV7-6|few|TRBD2
TGTGCCAGCAAGGGTCTAGCGGGCCAGCAGGAGCAGTTCTTC
CASKGLAGQQEQFF
>TRBJ2-1|14|TRBV2|.|.
TGTGCCAGCATTGGGCGAACCCTTAACAATGAGCAGTTCTTC
CASIGRTLNNEQFF
>TRBJ1-2|15|TRBV20-1|few|.
TGCAGTGCTAGAAGTATCGGCCGGGAAAACTATGGCTACACCTTC
CSARSIGRENYGYTF
>TRBJ2-3|15|TRBV20-1|few|TRBD1
TGCAGTGCTAGACCCCAGGACAGGCTCACAGATACGCAGTATTTT
CSARPQDRLTDTQYF
>TRBJ2-3|15|TRBV14|few|TRBD2
TGTGCCAGCCTAGCGGGAGAGACTAGCACAGATACGCAGTATTTT
CASLAGETSTDTQYF
>TRBJ2-1|10|TRBV12-3/TRBV12-4|.|.
TGTGCCACAAAGGGTCGTGAGCAGTTCTTC
CATKGREQFF
>TRBJ2-4|13|TRBV7-9|.|.
TGTGCCAGCAGTACTACAGCCCGCACTCATCAGTACTTC
CASSTTARTHQYF
>TRBJ2-3|13|TRBV5-1|many|.
TGCGCCAGCAGCTTCAACGGGGACGATACGCAGTATTTT
CASSFNGDDTQYF
>TRBJ2-1|13|TRBV11-2|.|.
TGTGCCAGCAGGGGGACCGGAGTTAATGAGCAGTTCTTC
CASRGTGVNEQFF
>TRBJ2-1|16|TRBV7-2|many|TRBD2
TGTGCCAGCAGCTTACTAGCGGGAGTGTCCTACAATGAGCAGTTCTTC
CASSLLAGVSYNEQFF
>TRBJ2-3|13|TRBV7-2|.|TRBD1
TGTGCCAGCAGGGACAGGGTTGCAGATACGCAGTATTTT
CASRDRVADTQYF
>TRBJ2-2|13|TRBV20-1|few|TRBD2
TGCAGTGCAAAAGCGGGAAACACCGGGGAGCTGTTTTTT
CSAKAGNTGELFF
>TRBJ2-6|18|TRBV4-2|many|.
TGTGCCAGCAGCCAAGATGGGACTCAGAGCACTGGGGCCAACGTCCTGACTTTC
CASSQDGTQSTGANVLTF
>TRBJ2-1|15|TRBV6-1|.|TRBD1
TGTGCCAGCAGGGCCGGGACAGGGTGGAACAATGAGCAGTTCTTC
CASRAGTGWNNEQFF
>TRBJ2-7|11|TRBV14|few|.
TGTGCCAGCAGCCAAGCTACCCAGCAGTACTTC
CASSQATQQYF
>TRBJ2-7|14|TRBV10-3|few|TRBD1
TGTGCCATCAGTGAGCCGGGACAGGGGAACGAGCAGTACTTC
CAISEPGQGNEQYF
>TRBJ2-1|13|TRBV12-3/TRBV12-4|many|.
TGTGCCAGCAGTTGGGGGCGGTACAATGAGCAGTTCTTC
CASSWGRYNEQFF
>TRBJ2-5|14|TRBV29-1|.|.
TGCAGCGTGGTTTTACAGTCGGAGGGAGAGACCCAGTACTTC
CSVVLQSEGETQYF
>TRBJ2-5|13|TRBV20-1|.|.
TGCAGTGCTAGAGTACTGGGGCAAGAGACCCAGTACTTC
CSARVLGQETQYF
>TRBJ2-1|16|TRBV7-6|many|.
TGTGCCAGCAGCCCCGCGTTGGTGACTACCTACAATGAGCAGTTCTTC
CASSPALVTTYNEQFF
>TRBJ1-6|13|TRBV19|few|TRBD1
TGTGCCAGTAGTCCCGGGACAGTAGCACCCCTCCACTTT
CASSPGTVAPLHF
>TRBJ2-3|16|TRBV7-8|few|.
TGTGCCAGCAGCTTAGTCGGGAGAGGGTTGACAGATACGCAGTATTTT
CASSLVGRGLTDTQYF
>TRBJ1-4|15|TRBV12-3/TRBV12-4|few|TRBD1
TGTGCCAGCAGTCCGAACCTCGGGACAGGGGAAAAACTGTTTTTT
CASSPNLGTGEKLFF
>TRBJ1-2|12|TRBV29-1|.|.
TGCAGCGTTGAAGCAGTGAACTATGGCTACACCTTC
CSVEAVNYGYTF
>TRBJ2-7|14|TRBV5-5|.|.
TGTGCCAGCAGCTTGGGGGCTCGGGGGAACGAGCAGTACTTC
CASSLGARGNEQYF
>TRBJ2-2|17|TRBV18|.|TRBD2
TGTGCCAGCTCACCAAGGCTAGCGGGGGCTCTCACCGGGGAGCTGTTTTTT
CASSPRLAGALTGELFF
>TRBJ2-1|14|TRBV5-1|.|.
TGCGCCAGCAGCTTGGCACAGAATGTAAATGAGCAGTTCTTC
CASSLAQNVNEQFF
>TRBJ2-1|15|TRBV4-3|few|.
TGCGCCAGCAGCCAAGATCGGGGGGCAGTGAGTGAGCAGTTCTTC
CASSQDRGAVSEQFF
>TRBJ1-1|14|TRBV12-3/TRBV12-4|few|.
TGTGCCAGCAGTTTTGGGGGGCGGAGCACTGAAGCTTTCTTT
CASSFGGRSTEAFF
>TRBJ2-7|11|TRBV24-1|.|.
TGTGCCACCAGTGAATCGGGCGAGCAGTACTTC
CATSESGEQYF
>TRBJ2-1|15|TRBV7-2|.|TRBD2
TGTGCCAGCAGCTTAATGCGTCAAGGACTAGCGGAGCAGTTCTTC
CASSLMRQGLAEQFF
>TRBJ2-3|19|TRBV24-1|few|TRBD1
TGTGCCACCAGTGATAGCCGGGACAGGCTTCCCCCGTCTCCAGATACGCAGTATTTT
CATSDSRDRLPPSPDTQYF
>TRBJ2-1|16|TRBV30|.|TRBD2
TGTGCCTGGAGGGATAGCGGGGCAGTTTCCTACAATGAGCAGTTCTTC
CAWRDSGAVSYNEQFF
>TRBJ2-7|15|TRBV6-1|.|TRBD1
TGTGCCAGCAGTCCCACAACAGGGGCCTCCTACGAGCAGTACTTC
CASSPTTGASYEQYF